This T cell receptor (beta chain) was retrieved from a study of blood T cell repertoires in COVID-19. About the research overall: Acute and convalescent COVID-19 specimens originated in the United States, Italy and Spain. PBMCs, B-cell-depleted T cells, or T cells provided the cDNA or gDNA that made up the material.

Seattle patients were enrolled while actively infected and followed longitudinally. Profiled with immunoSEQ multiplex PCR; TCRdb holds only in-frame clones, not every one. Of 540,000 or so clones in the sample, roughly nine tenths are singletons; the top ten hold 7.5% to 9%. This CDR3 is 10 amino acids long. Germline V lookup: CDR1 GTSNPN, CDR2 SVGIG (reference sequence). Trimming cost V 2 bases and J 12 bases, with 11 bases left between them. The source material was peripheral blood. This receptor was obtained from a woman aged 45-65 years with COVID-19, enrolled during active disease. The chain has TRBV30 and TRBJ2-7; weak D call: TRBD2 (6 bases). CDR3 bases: TGTGCCTGGAGTCGCGGGGATATGTACTTC. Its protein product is CAWSRGDMYF.